This T cell receptor beta chain came from a study of technical replicates of blood from a few donors. Germline CDR1 and CDR2: SEHNR and FQNEAQ (reference sequence). Trimming stripped 5 bases from V and 6 bases from J, with 16 bases between. This CDR3 comprises 15 residues. Measured with immunoSEQ multiplex PCR; TCRdb has only the in-frame clones, and not every one. The sample shows 65,000 to 85,000 clones, about 92% of them seen only once. The chain joins TRBV7-9 to TRBJ1-4, with D maybe TRBD1 (5 bases). The TCR sequence derives from a human donor in good health. The specimen was T cells isolated from PBMCs. CDR3 amino acids: CASSRGGGDHEKLFF. For the CDR3, the DNA is TGTGCCAGCAGCCGCGGCGGGGGAGACCATGAAAAACTGTTTTTT.